This T cell receptor (beta chain) was sequenced for a study of T cell repertoires in cytomegalovirus infection. The overall study: It was recently identified HLA-C-restricted and well-studied HLA-B-restricted CMV epitopes that the study used. CMV infection plus the matching HLA type was flagged by public TCR beta signatures.

TCRdb redid the calling of the reads with MiXCR, one entry per CDR3 protein. The sample consists of 550,000 to 850,000 distinct CDR3 sequences, around 31% of them appearing once. Overall study results and limits: CMV-specific TCR beta clonotypes restricted by HLA-C were the ones dominating the ex vivo response. Cumulative frequency of public TCR beta families picked out carriers of CMV plus the relevant HLA.

As concerns this clonotype: What it binds is not known.

Trimming at V came to 6 bases and at J to 2 bases, leaving 7 bases not matched to a gene. This CDR3 has 15 residues. Germline loops: CDR1 MNHEY, CDR2 SVGAGI. Here the sequenced sample was cultured PBMCs, taken from culture after CMV antigen stimulation. The source of this sequence is a human donor in good health (CMV status not recorded). Some clones in this sample may be carry-over from other donors' samples. The chain carries TRBV6-5 and TRBJ2-1, with 7 bases identical to TRBD2. The CDR3: CASRVLAAPYNEQFF. CDR3 DNA sequence: TGTGCCAGCAGGGTTCTAGCGGCCCCCTACAATGAGCAGTTCTTC.